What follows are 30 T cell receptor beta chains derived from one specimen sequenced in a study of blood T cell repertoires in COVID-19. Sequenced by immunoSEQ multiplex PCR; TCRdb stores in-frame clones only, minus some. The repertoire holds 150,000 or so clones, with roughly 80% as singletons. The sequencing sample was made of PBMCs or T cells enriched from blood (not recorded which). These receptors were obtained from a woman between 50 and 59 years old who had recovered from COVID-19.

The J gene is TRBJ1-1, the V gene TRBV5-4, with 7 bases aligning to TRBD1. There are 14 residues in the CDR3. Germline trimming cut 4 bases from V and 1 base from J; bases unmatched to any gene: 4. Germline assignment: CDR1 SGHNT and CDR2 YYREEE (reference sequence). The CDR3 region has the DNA TGTGCCAGCAGCATTCAGGGGGGGAACACTGAAGCTTTCTTT. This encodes CASSIQGGNTEAFF. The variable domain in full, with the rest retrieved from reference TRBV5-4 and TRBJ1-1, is ETGVTQSPTHLIKTRGQQVTLRCSSQSGHNTVSWYQQALGQGPQFIFQYYREEENGRGNFPPRFSGLQFPNYSSELNVNALELDDSALYLCASSIQGGNTEAFFGQGTRLTVV.

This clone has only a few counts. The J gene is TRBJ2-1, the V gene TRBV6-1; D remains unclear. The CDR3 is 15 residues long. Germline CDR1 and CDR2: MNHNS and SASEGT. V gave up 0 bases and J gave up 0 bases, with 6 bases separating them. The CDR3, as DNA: TGTGCCAGCAGTGAAGCCCCTTCCTCCTACAATGAGCAGTTCTTC. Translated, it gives CASSEAPSSYNEQFF.

The CDR3 protein is CASSRVGDREHYGYTF. The CDR3 coding sequence is TGTGCCAGCAGCCGAGTTGGGGACAGGGAGCACTATGGCTACACCTTC. V is TRBV11-1 and J is TRBJ1-2; 9 nucleotides agree with TRBD1. V trimming: 5 bases; J trimming: 3 bases; junction bases outside the gene matches: 10. Germline V gene data show CDR1 as SGHAT and CDR2 as FQDESV (reference sequence). The CDR3 runs 16 residues.

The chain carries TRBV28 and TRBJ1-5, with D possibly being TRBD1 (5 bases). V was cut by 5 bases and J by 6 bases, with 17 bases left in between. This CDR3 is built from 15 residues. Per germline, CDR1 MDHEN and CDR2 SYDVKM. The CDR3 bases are TGTGCCAGCAGTCTCCAGGGAGGGTTCGGTCAGCCCCAGCATTTT. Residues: CASSLQGGFGQPQHF.

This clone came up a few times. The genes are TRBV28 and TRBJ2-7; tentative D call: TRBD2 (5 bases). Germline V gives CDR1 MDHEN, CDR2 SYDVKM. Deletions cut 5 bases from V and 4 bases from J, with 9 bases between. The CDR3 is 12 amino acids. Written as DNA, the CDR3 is TGTGCCAGCAGTGAGAGGGATTACGAGCAGTACTTC. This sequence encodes CASSERDYEQYF. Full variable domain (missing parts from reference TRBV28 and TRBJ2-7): DVKVTQSSRYLVKRTGEKVFLECVQDMDHENMFWYRQDPGLGLRLIYFSYDVKMKEKGDIPEGYSVSREKKERFSLILESASTNQTSMYLCASSERDYEQYFGPGTRLTVT.

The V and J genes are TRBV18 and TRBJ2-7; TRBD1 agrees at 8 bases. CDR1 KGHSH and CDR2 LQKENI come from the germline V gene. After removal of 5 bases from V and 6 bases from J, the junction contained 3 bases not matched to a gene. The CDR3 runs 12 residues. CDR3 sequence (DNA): TGTGCCAGCTCAACCGGACAGGGCGAGCAGTACTTC. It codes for CASSTGQGEQYF.

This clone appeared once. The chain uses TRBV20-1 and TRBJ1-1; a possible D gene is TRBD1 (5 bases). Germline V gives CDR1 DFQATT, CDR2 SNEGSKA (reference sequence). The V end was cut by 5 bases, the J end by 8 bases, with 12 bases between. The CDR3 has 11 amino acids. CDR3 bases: TGCAGTGCTCTTTTCCGACAGGAAGCTTTCTTT. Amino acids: CSALFRQEAFF.

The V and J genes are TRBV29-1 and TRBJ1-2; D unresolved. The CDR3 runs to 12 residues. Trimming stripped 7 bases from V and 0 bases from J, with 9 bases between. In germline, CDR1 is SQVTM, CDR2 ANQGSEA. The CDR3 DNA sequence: TGCAGCGACCTTCTACCTAACTATGGCTACACCTTC. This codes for CSDLLPNYGYTF.

DNA for the CDR3: TGTGCCAGCAGTTCTTTAACAGGGGCCAGCGCTGGCTACACCTTC. Translated, it gives CASSSLTGASAGYTF. The chain uses TRBV5-5 and TRBJ1-2; 7 nucleotides line up with TRBD1. This CDR3 region has 15 residues. Germline V gene sequence: CDR1 SGHKS, CDR2 YYEKEE (reference sequence). The junction had 14 bases not matched to a gene; V was cut back by 5 bases and J by 7 bases. Looking up the rest from reference TRBV5-5 and TRBJ1-2 gives the full variable domain: DAGVTQSPTHLIKTRGQQVTLRCSPISGHKSVSWYQQVLGQGPQFIFQYYEKEERGRGNFPDRFSARQFPNYSSELNVNALLLGDSALYLCASSSLTGASAGYTFGSGTRLTVV.

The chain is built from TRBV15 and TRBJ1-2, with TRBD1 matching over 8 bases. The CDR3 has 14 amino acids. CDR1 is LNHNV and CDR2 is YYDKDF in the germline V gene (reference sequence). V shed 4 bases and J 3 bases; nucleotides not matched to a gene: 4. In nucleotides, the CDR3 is TGTGCCACCAGCAAAAAACAGGGGGACTATGGCTACACCTTC. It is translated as CATSKKQGDYGYTF.

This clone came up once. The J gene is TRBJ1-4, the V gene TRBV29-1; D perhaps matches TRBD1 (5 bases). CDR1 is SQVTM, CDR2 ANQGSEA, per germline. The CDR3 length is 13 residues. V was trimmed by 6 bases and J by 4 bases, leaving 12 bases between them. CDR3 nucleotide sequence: TGCAGCGTCGGCTGGCAGGGTAATGAAAAACTGTTTTTT. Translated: CSVGWQGNEKLFF. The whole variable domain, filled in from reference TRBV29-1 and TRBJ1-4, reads SAVISQKPSRDICQRGTSLTIQCQVDSQVTMMFWYRQQPGQSLTLIATANQGSEATYESGFVIDKFPISRPNLTFSTLTVSNMSPEDSSIYLCSVGWQGNEKLFFGSGTQLSVL.

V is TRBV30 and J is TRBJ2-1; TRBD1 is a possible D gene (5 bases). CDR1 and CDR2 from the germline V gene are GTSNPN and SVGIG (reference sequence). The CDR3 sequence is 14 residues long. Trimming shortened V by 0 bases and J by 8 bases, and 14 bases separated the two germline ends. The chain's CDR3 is CAWSVQGALDEQFF. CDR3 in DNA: TGTGCCTGGAGTGTACAAGGGGCCCTGGATGAGCAGTTCTTC. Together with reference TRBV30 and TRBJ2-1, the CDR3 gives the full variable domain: SQTIHQWPATLVQPVGSPLSLECTVEGTSNPNLYWYRQAAGRGLQLLFYSVGIGQISSEVPQNLSASRPQDRQFILSSKKLLLSDSGFYLCAWSVQGALDEQFFGPGTRLTVL.

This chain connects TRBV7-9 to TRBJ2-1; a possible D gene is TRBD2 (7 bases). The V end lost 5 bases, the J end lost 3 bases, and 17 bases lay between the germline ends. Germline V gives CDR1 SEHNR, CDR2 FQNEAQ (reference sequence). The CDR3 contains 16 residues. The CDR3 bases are TGTGCCAGCAGCCCTCTGGGGGGGCTGGGCTACAATGAGCAGTTCTTC. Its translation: CASSPLGGLGYNEQFF. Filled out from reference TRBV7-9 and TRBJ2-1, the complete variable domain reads DTGVSQNPRHKITKRGQNVTFRCDPISEHNRLYWYRQTLGQGPEFLTYFQNEAQLEKSRLLSDRFSAERPKGSFSTLEIQRTEQGDSAMYLCASSPLGGLGYNEQFFGPGTRLTVL.

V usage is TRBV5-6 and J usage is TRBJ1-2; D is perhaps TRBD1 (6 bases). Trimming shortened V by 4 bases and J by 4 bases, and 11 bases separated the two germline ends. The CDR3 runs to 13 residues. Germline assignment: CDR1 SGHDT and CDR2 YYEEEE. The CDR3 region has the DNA TGTGCCAGCAGCCTTGACAGGCTCTATGGCTACACCTTC. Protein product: CASSLDRLYGYTF.

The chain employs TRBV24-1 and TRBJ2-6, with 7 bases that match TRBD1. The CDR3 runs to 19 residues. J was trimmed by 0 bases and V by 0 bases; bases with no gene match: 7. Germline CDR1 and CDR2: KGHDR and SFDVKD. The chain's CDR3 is CATSDLRAGGNSGANVLTF. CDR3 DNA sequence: TGTGCCACCAGTGATTTGCGGGCAGGGGGAAACTCTGGGGCCAACGTCCTGACTTTC.

CDR3 DNA: TGTGCCAGCAGCCAATTCGACAGAGCCGACTCTGGCTACACCTTC. Amino acids: CASSQFDRADSGYTF. V usage is TRBV3-1 (or the pseudogene TRBV3-2) and J usage is TRBJ1-2, with a possible D match to TRBD1 (5 bases). Per germline, CDR1 LGHDT and CDR2 YNNKEL (reference sequence). With 2 bases removed from V and 7 bases from J, the gap between germline ends came to 17 bases. The CDR3 extends over 15 amino acids.

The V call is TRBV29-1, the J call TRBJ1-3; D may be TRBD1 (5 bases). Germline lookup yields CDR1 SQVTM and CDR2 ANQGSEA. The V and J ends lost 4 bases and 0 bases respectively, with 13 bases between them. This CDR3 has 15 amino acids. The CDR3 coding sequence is TGCAGCGTTGGGGGCGGCCTATTCTCTGGAAACACCATATATTTT. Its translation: CSVGGGLFSGNTIYF.

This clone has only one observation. The CDR3 nucleotides are TGTGCCAGCAGTTACAGAGTGAACACTGAAGCTTTCTTT. This codes for CASSYRVNTEAFF. The rearrangement links TRBV28 to TRBJ1-1, with D uncertain. Germline loops: CDR1 MDHEN, CDR2 SYDVKM. The CDR3 runs 13 residues. Trimming cost V 4 bases and J 0 bases, with 6 bases left between them.

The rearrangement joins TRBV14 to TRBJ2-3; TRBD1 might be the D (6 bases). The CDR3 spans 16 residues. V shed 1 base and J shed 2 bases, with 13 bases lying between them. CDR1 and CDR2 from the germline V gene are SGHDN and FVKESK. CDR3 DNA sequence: TGTGCCAGCAGCCAAGCTTGGGGACAACTCACAGATACGCAGTATTTT. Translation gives CASSQAWGQLTDTQYF.

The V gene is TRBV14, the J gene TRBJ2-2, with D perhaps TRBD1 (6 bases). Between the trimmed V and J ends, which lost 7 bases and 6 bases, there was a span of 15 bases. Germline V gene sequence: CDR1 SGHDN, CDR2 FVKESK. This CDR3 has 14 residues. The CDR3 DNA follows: TGTGCCAGCACCCCACAGGGATACTCCGGGGAGCTGTTTTTT. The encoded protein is CASTPQGYSGELFF. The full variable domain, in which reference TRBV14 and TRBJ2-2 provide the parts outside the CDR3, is EAGVTQFPSHSVIEKGQTVTLRCDPISGHDNLYWYRRVMGKEIKFLLHFVKESKQDESGMPNNRFLAERTGGTYSTLKVQPAELEDSGVYFCASTPQGYSGELFFGEGSRLTVL.

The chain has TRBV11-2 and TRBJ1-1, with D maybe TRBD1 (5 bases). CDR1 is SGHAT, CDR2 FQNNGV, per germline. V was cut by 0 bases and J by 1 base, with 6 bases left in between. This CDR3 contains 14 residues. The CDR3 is CASSLDGANTEAFF. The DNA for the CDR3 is TGTGCCAGCAGCTTAGATGGGGCGAACACTGAAGCTTTCTTT. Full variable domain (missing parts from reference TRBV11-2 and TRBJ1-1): EAGVAQSPRYKIIEKRQSVAFWCNPISGHATLYWYQQILGQGPKLLIQFQNNGVVDDSQLPKDRFSAERLKGVDSTLKIQPAKLEDSAVYLCASSLDGANTEAFFGQGTRLTVV.

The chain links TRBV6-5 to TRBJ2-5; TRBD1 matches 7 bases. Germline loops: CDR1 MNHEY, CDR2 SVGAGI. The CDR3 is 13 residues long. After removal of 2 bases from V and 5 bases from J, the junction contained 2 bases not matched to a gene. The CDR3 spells CASSYTGVETQYF. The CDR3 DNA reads TGTGCCAGCAGTTACACAGGGGTTGAGACCCAGTACTTC.

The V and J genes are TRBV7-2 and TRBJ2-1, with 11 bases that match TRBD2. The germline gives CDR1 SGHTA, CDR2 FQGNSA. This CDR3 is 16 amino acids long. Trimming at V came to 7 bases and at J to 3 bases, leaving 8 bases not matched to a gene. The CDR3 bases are TGTGCCAGCATTCCTAGCGGGGGGTTTAACTACAATGAGCAGTTCTTC. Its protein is CASIPSGGFNYNEQFF.

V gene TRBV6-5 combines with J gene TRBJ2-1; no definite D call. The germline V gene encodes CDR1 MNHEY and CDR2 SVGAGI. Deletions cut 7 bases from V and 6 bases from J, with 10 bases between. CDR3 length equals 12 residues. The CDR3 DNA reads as TGTGCCAGCATTAACAGTATCAATGAGCAGTTCTTC. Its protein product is CASINSINEQFF.

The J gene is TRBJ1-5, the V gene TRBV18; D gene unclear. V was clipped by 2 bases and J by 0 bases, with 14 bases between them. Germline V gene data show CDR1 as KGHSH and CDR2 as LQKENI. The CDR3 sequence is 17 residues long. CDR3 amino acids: CASSPVQWENSNQPQHF. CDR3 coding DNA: TGTGCCAGCTCACCAGTCCAGTGGGAGAATAGCAATCAGCCCCAGCATTTT.

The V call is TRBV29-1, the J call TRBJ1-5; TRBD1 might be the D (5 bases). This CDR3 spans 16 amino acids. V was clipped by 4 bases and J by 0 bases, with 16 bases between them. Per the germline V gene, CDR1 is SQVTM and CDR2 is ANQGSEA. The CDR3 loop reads CSVVGRVEHSNQPQHF. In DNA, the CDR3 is TGCAGCGTTGTAGGCAGGGTCGAGCATAGCAATCAGCCCCAGCATTTT. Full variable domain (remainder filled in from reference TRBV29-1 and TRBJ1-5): SAVISQKPSRDICQRGTSLTIQCQVDSQVTMMFWYRQQPGQSLTLIATANQGSEATYESGFVIDKFPISRPNLTFSTLTVSNMSPEDSSIYLCSVVGRVEHSNQPQHFGDGTRLSIL.

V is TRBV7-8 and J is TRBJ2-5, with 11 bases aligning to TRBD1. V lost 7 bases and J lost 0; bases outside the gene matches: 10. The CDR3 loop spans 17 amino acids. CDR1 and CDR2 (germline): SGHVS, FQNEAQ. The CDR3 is CASTKGQGVFYQETQYF. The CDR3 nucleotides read TGTGCCAGCACCAAGGGACAGGGGGTCTTTTACCAAGAGACCCAGTACTTC.

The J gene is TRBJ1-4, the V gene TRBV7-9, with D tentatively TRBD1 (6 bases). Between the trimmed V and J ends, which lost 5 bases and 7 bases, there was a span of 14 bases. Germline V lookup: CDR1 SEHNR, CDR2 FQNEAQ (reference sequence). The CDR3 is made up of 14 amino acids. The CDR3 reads CASSPPQGSEKLFF. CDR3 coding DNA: TGTGCCAGCAGCCCCCCGCAGGGGAGTGAAAAACTGTTTTTT.

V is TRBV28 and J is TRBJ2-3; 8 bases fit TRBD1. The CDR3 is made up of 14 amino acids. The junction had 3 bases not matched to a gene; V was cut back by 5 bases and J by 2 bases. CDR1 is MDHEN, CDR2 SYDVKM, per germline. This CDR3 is CASSGQGTTDTQYF. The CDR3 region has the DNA TGTGCCAGCAGTGGACAGGGAACCACAGATACGCAGTATTTT.

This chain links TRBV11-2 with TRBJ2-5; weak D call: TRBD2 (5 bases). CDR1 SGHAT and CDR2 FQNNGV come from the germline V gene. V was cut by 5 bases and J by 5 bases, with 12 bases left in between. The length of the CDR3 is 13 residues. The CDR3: CASSLGVEETQYF. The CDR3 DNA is TGTGCCAGCAGCCTCGGGGTAGAGGAGACCCAGTACTTC. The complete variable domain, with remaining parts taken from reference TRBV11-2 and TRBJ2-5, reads EAGVAQSPRYKIIEKRQSVAFWCNPISGHATLYWYQQILGQGPKLLIQFQNNGVVDDSQLPKDRFSAERLKGVDSTLKIQPAKLEDSAVYLCASSLGVEETQYFGPGTRLLVL.